This record looks at one T cell receptor beta chain sequence and its context. Antigen unknown. Cells designated naive CD8 were CD45RO-negative and were positively selected for CCR7, with terminally differentiated effector memory CD45RA+ cells excluded. This sample is drawn from a study of shared clonotypes between healthy human individuals. As for the study in general: Two women and a few men aged 18 to 49 served as donors. General study findings and limits: In this cohort, only blood was sampled, and tissue repertoires likely differ. The diversity represented, both genetic and in exposure history, was limited by few donors.

V shed 10 bases, J shed 7 bases, and the junction held 9 bases outside the gene matches. Germline CDR1 MNHEY, CDR2 SMNVEV (reference sequence). The CDR3 is 12 residues long. Genomic DNA of every subset was divided equally among multiple immunoSEQ plates. Profiling relied on immunoSEQ multiplex PCR, and the TCRdb table lists in-frame clones only, not all of them. The sample contains around 2,000,000 clones, 93% of which appear only once. The sequence derives from a man aged 18 to 29 in good health. Some clones in this sample may be carry-over from other donors' samples. Sample: naive CD8+ T cells from PBMCs. This chain links TRBV27 with TRBJ2-7; 8 bases line up with TRBD2. The CDR3 DNA reads as TGTGCCACGGGACTAGAGGGTTTTGAGCAGTACTTC. Encoded protein: CATGLEGFEQYF.